This T cell receptor (beta chain) was identified during a study of cytomegalovirus exposure and HLA in healthy donors. Trimming took off 0 bases at V and 2 bases at J, with 11 bases between the two ends. The CDR3 runs 16 residues. Germline V gene data show CDR1 as MGHRA and CDR2 as YSYEKL. Sequenced by immunoSEQ multiplex PCR; TCRdb stores in-frame clones only, minus some. The sample has about 200,000 clones, 80% to 90% seen once. The sample was PBMCs. The clonotype comes from a woman aged 25 to 39 in good health and CMV-seropositive. This rearrangement joins TRBV4-1 to TRBJ1-3; maybe TRBD1 (6 bases). The CDR3 region has the DNA TGCGCCAGCAGCCAAGATCAGGGGCGGACTGGAAACACCATATATTTT. It specifies CASSQDQGRTGNTIYF.